The 28 T cell receptor beta chains given below trace back to one sample, sequenced in a study of Ad26.COV2.S vaccination and SARS-CoV-2 variants. Described treatment: 15 to 20 received Ad26.COV2.S at low or high dose, single or two shots; 5 received placebo; per-sample allocation not given. The study sampled participants on day 63 after the first vaccine or placebo injection. Profiled with immunoSEQ multiplex PCR; TCRdb holds only in-frame clones, not every one. The table includes about 440,000 clones, about 90% detected once. This specimen consisted of peripheral blood, obtained in a trial of Ad26.COV2.S vaccine versus placebo. The receptors were sampled from a person aged 18-65 years who received the Ad26.COV2.S COVID-19 vaccine or a placebo.

This clone was found once. Other nucleotide sequences in the sample specify the same CDR3. The chain carries TRBV18 and TRBJ2-1, with D unresolved. Trimming shortened V by 3 bases and J by 4 bases, and 4 bases separated the two germline ends. The V gene's germline CDR1 is KGHSH and CDR2 LQKENI. The CDR3 length is 12 residues. DNA for the CDR3: TGTGCCAGCTCACCGGAATACAATGAGCAGTTCTTC. Its translation is CASSPEYNEQFF.

The chain employs TRBV11-2 and TRBJ2-7; tentatively, D is TRBD2 (6 bases). The CDR3 loop spans 14 amino acids. Per the germline V gene, CDR1 is SGHAT and CDR2 is FQNNGV. Trimming took 5 bases from V and 3 from J, leaving 14 bases between them. Here the CDR3 reads CASSRGAENYEQYF. The CDR3 DNA is TGTGCCAGCAGCCGCGGGGCCGAAAACTACGAGCAGTACTTC.

The J gene is TRBJ1-1, the V gene TRBV10-1; D remains unclear. V was cut by 4 bases and J by 3 bases, with 18 bases left in between. The CDR3 is 16 residues long. From germline, CDR1 is WNHNN and CDR2 SYGVQD (reference sequence). CDR3 sequence reads: CASSGPPCGSDTEAFF. The CDR3, as DNA: TGCGCCAGCAGTGGGCCTCCATGTGGGTCGGACACTGAAGCTTTCTTT.

This chain joins TRBV27 and TRBJ2-7, with D maybe TRBD1 (6 bases). The CDR3 totals 14 residues. V dropped 3 bases and J dropped 0 bases, with 9 bases sitting between them. Germline V gene lookup returns CDR1 MNHEY and CDR2 SMNVEV (reference sequence). The CDR3 reads CASSFGTSSYEQYF. Here the CDR3 DNA reads TGTGCCAGCAGTTTTGGGACAAGCTCCTACGAGCAGTACTTC.

For this clone: This sample also contains other DNA sequences that code for the same CDR3. The chain is built from TRBV9 and TRBJ1-5, with a possible D match to TRBD1 (5 bases). CDR1 and CDR2 from the germline V gene are SGDLS and YYNGEE. The CDR3 covers 13 residues. V was cut by 0 bases and J by 6 bases, with 7 bases left in between. CDR3 sequence (DNA): TGTGCCAGCAGCGTAGGAGGGGTTCAGCCCCAGCATTTT. It codes for CASSVGGVQPQHF.

The chain employs TRBV30 and TRBJ1-6; D possibly corresponds to TRBD1 (6 bases). The CDR3 has 16 amino acids. Germline lookup yields CDR1 GTSNPN and CDR2 SVGIG (reference sequence). The ends were cut back, 4 bases at V and 8 bases at J, with 21 bases in the middle. The CDR3 sequence is CAWTGPPTGRYSPLHF. Here the CDR3 DNA reads TGTGCCTGGACCGGTCCCCCCACAGGGAGGTATTCACCCCTCCACTTT.

This chain links TRBV28 with TRBJ2-7; D call uncertain. CDR3 length: 14 amino acids. V lost 7 bases and J lost 3, with 16 bases in between. The germline gives CDR1 MDHEN, CDR2 SYDVKM. The DNA for the CDR3 is TGTGCCAGCACCCCCGACCCCCCAGGCTACGAGCAGTACTTC. It codes for CASTPDPPGYEQYF.

This clone was seen a handful of times. This chain links TRBV10-3 with TRBJ1-1; TRBD1 matches at 7 bases. V shed 8 bases and J 1 base; nucleotides not matched to a gene: 10. The CDR3 is 15 amino acids. CDR1 and CDR2 from the germline V gene are ENHRY and SYGVKD. The CDR3 DNA sequence: TGTGCCATCCGCATGGCCCAGGGGGAGAACACTGAAGCTTTCTTT. As protein: CAIRMAQGENTEAFF.

The chain links TRBV2 to TRBJ2-3; a weak D match, TRBD2 (6 bases). The CDR3 extends over 14 amino acids. The V gene's germline CDR1 is SNHLY and CDR2 FYNNEI. V was cut by 1 base and J by 6 bases, with 11 bases left in between. The CDR3 sequence: CASSEGLGGDTQYF. CDR3 nucleotide sequence: TGTGCCAGCAGTGAAGGGCTTGGGGGGGATACGCAGTATTTT.

The gene calls are TRBV19 and TRBJ2-3; possible D gene TRBD2, 6 bases. V gave up 5 bases and J gave up 1 base, with 13 bases separating them. The CDR3 runs to 15 residues. CDR1 LNHDA and CDR2 SQIVND come from the germline V gene (reference sequence). The CDR3: CASSQEGRGTDTQYF. As DNA, the CDR3 is TGTGCCAGTAGTCAGGAGGGGAGAGGCACAGATACGCAGTATTTT.

The V call is TRBV5-1, the J call TRBJ1-6; D not resolved. The V gene lost 0 bases and the J gene lost 11 bases, with 9 bases spanning the gap. CDR3 length equals 13 residues. CDR1 and CDR2 from the germline V gene are SGHRS and YFSETQ. This chain's CDR3 is CASSLVGYAPLHF. The DNA of the CDR3 is TGCGCCAGCAGCTTGGTCGGATACGCACCCCTCCACTTT. Using reference TRBV5-1 and TRBJ1-6 for the parts outside the CDR3, the full variable domain is KAGVTQTPRYLIKTRGQQVTLSCSPISGHRSVSWYQQTPGQGLQFLFEYFSETQRNKGNFPGRFSGRQFSNSRSEMNVSTLELGDSALYLCASSLVGYAPLHFGNGTRLTVT.

This clone appeared once. This chain connects TRBV27 to TRBJ2-1; no definite D call. CDR3 length: 13 amino acids. Trimming pared 5 bases from V and 6 bases from J, leaving 11 bases between. Germline-derived CDR1 and CDR2 are MNHEY and SMNVEV (reference sequence). The chain's CDR3 is CASSPIPSNEQFF. DNA for the CDR3: TGTGCCAGCAGTCCGATACCTAGCAATGAGCAGTTCTTC.

The chain joins TRBV6-6 to TRBJ2-2, with 8 positions matching TRBD1. Germline trimming cut 7 bases from V and 4 bases from J; bases unmatched to any gene: 5. Germline V CDR1 and CDR2: MNHNY, SVGAGI (reference sequence). The CDR3 has 14 amino acids. Here the CDR3 reads CASKITGGTGELFF. In nucleotides, the CDR3 is TGTGCCAGCAAGATAACAGGGGGCACCGGGGAGCTGTTTTTT.

Concerning this clone: Other DNA sequences of this sample code for an identical CDR3. The genes are TRBV25-1 and TRBJ2-7, with TRBD2 identical over 7 bases. The CDR3 is made up of 13 amino acids. From germline, CDR1 is MGHDK and CDR2 SYGVNS. V dropped 5 bases and J dropped 3; count of bases not matched to a gene: 4. CDR3 sequence (DNA): TGTGCCAGCAGTCGCGGCGGGAGCTACGAGCAGTACTTC. Translating it yields CASSRGGSYEQYF.

The chain has TRBV28 and TRBJ2-3; D ambiguous. Germline loops: CDR1 MDHEN, CDR2 SYDVKM. CDR3 size: 14 residues. V was clipped by 8 bases and J by 2 bases, with 14 bases between them. The CDR3 is CASLTGFPTDTQYF. Here the CDR3 DNA reads TGTGCCAGCCTAACCGGGTTCCCCACAGATACGCAGTATTTT.

The CDR3, as DNA: TGTGCCAGCAGCCAAGAGCGGCGTGGGACCCAGTACTTC. As protein: CASSQERRGTQYF. V usage is TRBV3-1 (or the pseudogene TRBV3-2) and J usage is TRBJ2-5; unclear D gene. The germline V gene has CDR1 LGHDT and CDR2 YNNKEL (reference sequence). With 0 bases removed from V and 7 bases from J, the gap between germline ends came to 9 bases. This CDR3 has 13 amino acids.

V is TRBV27 and J is TRBJ2-2; D may correspond to TRBD1 or TRBD2 (5 bases each). CDR3 size: 15 residues. Per the germline V gene, CDR1 is MNHEY and CDR2 is SMNVEV (reference sequence). Trimming left V 6 bases short and J 3 bases short, with 14 bases between. DNA of the CDR3: TGTGCCAGCAGACGGGGTTGGGGCGACACCGGGGAGCTGTTTTTT. Residues: CASRRGWGDTGELFF.

The CDR3 sequence: CASSPPGSSYNEQFF. The CDR3 DNA reads TGTGCCAGCAGTCCTCCGGGGAGCTCCTACAATGAGCAGTTCTTC. The rearrangement links TRBV28 to TRBJ2-1, with TRBD2 as a possible D gene (5 bases). Between the trimmed V and J ends, which lost 5 bases and 0 bases, there was a span of 11 bases. This CDR3 has 15 residues. Germline loops: CDR1 MDHEN, CDR2 SYDVKM.

In its sample, this clone was seen once. The chain joins TRBV5-4 to TRBJ2-1; a possible D gene is TRBD2 (6 bases). The CDR3 consists of 15 residues. V lost 3 bases and J lost 0, with 10 bases in between. Germline V CDR1 and CDR2: SGHNT, YYREEE (reference sequence). The chain's CDR3 is CASSSRGSSYNEQFF. Here the CDR3 DNA reads TGTGCCAGCAGCTCTCGGGGGAGCTCCTACAATGAGCAGTTCTTC.

This clone showed up just a few times. This sequence joins TRBV9 and TRBJ1-6; 7 bases align to TRBD1. The ends lost 1 base at V and 6 bases at J; junction bases unmatched: 4. The CDR3 sequence is 15 residues long. Germline V gene lookup returns CDR1 SGDLS and CDR2 YYNGEE. The CDR3 sequence: CASSVTGEGNSPLHF. As DNA, the CDR3 is TGTGCCAGCAGCGTAACAGGGGAGGGTAATTCACCCCTCCACTTT.

The chain joins TRBV21-1 to TRBJ1-5; no check of the table's D call, TRBD1, against the DNA was made. TRBV21-1 has pseudogene status. This CDR3 has 17 residues. CDR3 nucleotide sequence: TGTGCCAGCAGCAAAGGGTCCCACAGGGACGGGAATCAGCCCCAGCATTTT. Protein product: CASSKGSHRDGNQPQHF.

The V gene is TRBV5-4, the J gene TRBJ2-1; 8 bases match TRBD2. The germline CDR1 and CDR2 sequences are SGHNT and YYREEE (reference sequence). The CDR3 is made up of 16 amino acids. J lost 9 bases, V lost 3 bases, and 14 bases had no gene match. The CDR3, as DNA: TGTGCCAGCAGCTCCCCGTATACGGGAGGGGTGGGTGAGCAGTTCTTC. It specifies CASSSPYTGGVGEQFF. The complete variable domain, with remaining parts taken from reference TRBV5-4 and TRBJ2-1, reads ETGVTQSPTHLIKTRGQQVTLRCSSQSGHNTVSWYQQALGQGPQFIFQYYREEENGRGNFPPRFSGLQFPNYSSELNVNALELDDSALYLCASSSPYTGGVGEQFFGPGTRLTVL.

This clone was seen more than once but under ten times. The chain employs TRBV9 and TRBJ1-4; D remains ambiguous. This CDR3 is built from 14 residues. CDR1 is SGDLS and CDR2 is YYNGEE in the germline V gene. Trimming removed 0 bases at V and 7 bases at J, with 10 bases between. In nucleotides, the CDR3 is TGTGCCAGCAGCGTAGAGGCGGGCGGTGAAAAACTGTTTTTT. Translation gives CASSVEAGGEKLFF.

V is TRBV28 and J is TRBJ2-5, with 8 bases fitting TRBD2. The CDR3 spans 14 residues. Trimming removed 7 bases from V and 2 bases from J; junction bases left unmatched: 6. Germline V gene sequence: CDR1 MDHEN, CDR2 SYDVKM. CDR3 nucleotide sequence: TGTGCCAGCACCCGGGGGGGGAGGCAAGAGACCCAGTACTTC. The encoded protein is CASTRGGRQETQYF.

The genes are TRBV6-5 and TRBJ2-7, with 8 bases aligning to TRBD1. V gave up 6 bases and J gave up 4 bases; unmatched junction bases: 11. Per the germline V gene, CDR1 is MNHEY and CDR2 is SVGAGI. The length of the CDR3 is 15 residues. The CDR3 sequence: CASSYGQGGAYEQYF. The CDR3 coding sequence is TGTGCCAGCAGCTACGGACAGGGAGGTGCTTACGAGCAGTACTTC.

The J gene is TRBJ2-7, the V gene TRBV28; weak D call: TRBD1 (7 bases). The CDR3 consists of 14 residues. Germline lookup yields CDR1 MDHEN and CDR2 SYDVKM. Trimming took off 6 bases at V and 0 bases at J, with 12 bases between the two ends. The CDR3 reads CASRVQGGSYEQYF. Here the CDR3 DNA reads TGTGCCAGCAGGGTCCAGGGGGGCTCCTACGAGCAGTACTTC.

The CDR3 here is CASTFRGQGYTGELFF. In nucleotides, the CDR3 is TGTGCCAGCACCTTCCGGGGACAGGGGTACACCGGGGAGCTGTTTTTT. The gene calls are TRBV7-2 and TRBJ2-2, with 10 bases that match TRBD1. Germline V gene sequence: CDR1 SGHTA, CDR2 FQGNSA. V was pared by 7 bases and J by 3 bases, with 8 bases of the junction left unmatched. The CDR3 is made up of 16 amino acids.

This sequence joins TRBV7-9 and TRBJ1-5; 10 bases agree with TRBD1. This CDR3 has 17 amino acids. The V and J ends lost 5 bases and 2 bases, in that order; junction bases with no gene match: 9. Germline CDR1 reads SEHNR; CDR2 reads FQNEAQ (reference sequence). The CDR3 coding sequence is TGTGCCAGCAGCCCGGGACAGGGGATAAGGGGCAATCAGCCCCAGCATTTT. Amino acid sequence: CASSPGQGIRGNQPQHF. The full variable domain, in which reference TRBV7-9 and TRBJ1-5 provide the parts outside the CDR3, is DTGVSQNPRHKITKRGQNVTFRCDPISEHNRLYWYRQTLGQGPEFLTYFQNEAQLEKSRLLSDRFSAERPKGSFSTLEIQRTEQGDSAMYLCASSPGQGIRGNQPQHFGDGTRLSIL.